Listed here are 18 T cell receptor beta chains from one sample, sequenced in a study of technical replicates of blood from several donors. The data were produced by immunoSEQ multiplex PCR, yet TCRdb's version contains in-frame clones alone and is incomplete. The repertoire holds about 97,000 clones, with over 90% as singletons. Material: T cells isolated from PBMCs. The source is a human donor in good health.

CDR3 bases: TGTGCCAGCAGAGGGACAGCTTCTAACTATGGCTACACCTTC. It specifies CASRGTASNYGYTF. The gene calls are TRBV2 and TRBJ1-2; 7 nucleotides match TRBD1. Trimming removed 6 bases from V and 0 bases from J; junction bases left unmatched: 4. Germline CDR1 reads SNHLY; CDR2 reads FYNNEI. This CDR3 is built from 14 residues.

This CDR3 is CATSRDLRFQETQYF. The CDR3 DNA reads TGTGCCACCAGCAGAGATCTGAGGTTCCAAGAGACCCAGTACTTC. J is TRBJ2-5 and V is TRBV15; D is undetermined. The CDR3 is made up of 15 amino acids. Trimming removed 0 bases from V and 1 base from J, with 9 bases in between. Germline loops: CDR1 LNHNV, CDR2 YYDKDF (reference sequence).

The chain links TRBV6-6 to TRBJ1-1, with TRBD1 matching over 7 bases. Germline loops: CDR1 MNHNY, CDR2 SVGAGI (reference sequence). CDR3 size: 13 residues. The junction had 4 bases not matched to a gene; V was cut back by 8 bases and J by 1 base. The CDR3 nucleotides are TGTGCCAGCGGGGGACAGCAGAACACTGAAGCTTTCTTT. Protein sequence: CASGGQQNTEAFF.

The rearrangement links TRBV19 to TRBJ2-1, with D unclear. Germline assignment: CDR1 LNHDA and CDR2 SQIVND (reference sequence). This CDR3 has 12 amino acids. Between the trimmed V and J ends, which lost 6 bases and 3 bases, there was a span of 6 bases. CDR3: CASSLDYNEQFF. DNA of the CDR3: TGTGCCAGTAGCCTAGACTACAATGAGCAGTTCTTC.

V is TRBV7-2 and J is TRBJ2-1; 8 nucleotides line up with TRBD2. The CDR3 has 15 amino acids. V shed 6 bases, J shed 0 bases, and the junction held 4 bases outside the gene matches. Germline V gene lookup returns CDR1 SGHTA and CDR2 FQGNSA. CDR3 protein: CASSQSGGSYNEQFF. The CDR3 nucleotides read TGTGCCAGCAGTCAAAGCGGGGGCTCCTACAATGAGCAGTTCTTC.

V gene TRBV27 combines with J gene TRBJ1-2, with a weak D call TRBD1 (6 bases). Germline V lookup: CDR1 MNHEY, CDR2 SMNVEV (reference sequence). CDR3 size: 14 residues. Deletions cut 5 bases from V and 0 bases from J, with 10 bases between. The CDR3 loop is CASSQGPANYGYTF. The CDR3, as DNA: TGTGCCAGCAGTCAGGGGCCCGCTAACTATGGCTACACCTTC.

The chain joins TRBV19 to TRBJ2-7, with D perhaps matching TRBD1 (6 bases). V lost 0 bases to trimming and J lost 3 bases, with 12 bases between them. CDR1 LNHDA and CDR2 SQIVND come from the germline V gene (reference sequence). This CDR3 spans 15 amino acids. DNA for the CDR3: TGTGCCAGTAGTATAGAGACAGGTGGAAACTACGAGCAGTACTTC. Amino acid sequence: CASSIETGGNYEQYF. Combining the CDR3 with reference TRBV19 and TRBJ2-7 gives the whole variable domain DGGITQSPKYLFRKEGQNVTLSCEQNLNHDAMYWYRQDPGQGLRLIYYSQIVNDFQKGDIAEGYSVSREKKESFPLTVTSAQKNPTAFYLCASSIETGGNYEQYFGPGTRLTVT.

This clone came up once. V is TRBV5-4 and J is TRBJ1-2, with D possibly matching TRBD1 (6 bases). There are 14 residues in the CDR3. V dropped 5 bases and J dropped 8 bases, with 19 bases sitting between them. Germline V CDR1 and CDR2: SGHNT, YYREEE (reference sequence). The CDR3 here is CASSSWGGASGYTF. The CDR3 nucleotides read TGTGCCAGCAGTTCCTGGGGGGGGGCCAGCGGCTACACCTTC.

The V and J genes are TRBV6-5 and TRBJ2-2; no clear D gene. The germline V gene has CDR1 MNHEY and CDR2 SVGAGI. With 4 bases removed from V and 5 bases from J, the gap between germline ends came to 8 bases. The CDR3 totals 13 residues. CDR3 bases: TGTGCCAGCAGTTCGATGAGGACCGGGGAGCTGTTTTTT. This encodes CASSSMRTGELFF.

CDR3 in DNA: TGTGCCAGCAGCTTAAGTTTCAGGGGCCCAGATACGCAGTATTTT. As protein: CASSLSFRGPDTQYF. V gene TRBV7-3 combines with J gene TRBJ2-3, with D maybe TRBD1 (6 bases). Trimming removed 1 base from V and 4 bases from J, with 12 bases in between. CDR1 and CDR2 (germline): SGHTA, FQGTGA. The CDR3 extends over 15 amino acids.

The chain couples TRBV7-9 to TRBJ2-2; TRBD2 is a possible D gene (6 bases). The germline CDR1 and CDR2 sequences are SEHNR and FQNEAQ (reference sequence). Trimming removed 5 bases at V and 5 bases at J, with 18 bases between. This CDR3 comprises 16 residues. The CDR3 DNA is TGTGCCAGCAGCATCCAAGGCGGGGTTAGAACCGGGGAGCTGTTTTTT. Its translation is CASSIQGGVRTGELFF.

This clone is a singleton in its sample. This sequence joins TRBV5-1 and TRBJ1-5, with D possibly TRBD1 on 5 matching bases. The length of the CDR3 is 14 residues. CDR1 is SGHRS and CDR2 is YFSETQ in the germline V gene. Deletions cut 4 bases from V and 5 bases from J, with 13 bases between. The CDR3 loop is CASSPRGGHQPQHF. CDR3 bases: TGCGCCAGCAGCCCGAGGGGAGGACATCAGCCCCAGCATTTT.

The chain combines TRBV7-2 with TRBJ2-3, with D uncertain. The germline V and J ends were trimmed by 5 bases and 0 bases, with 15 bases remaining between them. This CDR3 comprises 16 residues. Germline CDR1 and CDR2: SGHTA and FQGNSA. The CDR3 DNA sequence: TGTGCCAGCAGCCCAAGAGTGCGCGTTAGCACAGATACGCAGTATTTT. It codes for CASSPRVRVSTDTQYF.

This CDR3 is CSVLTGVNTEAFF. The CDR3 DNA is TGCAGCGTCCTGACAGGCGTGAACACTGAAGCTTTCTTT. The chain has TRBV29-1 and TRBJ1-1, with D tentatively TRBD1 (6 bases). Per germline, CDR1 SQVTM and CDR2 ANQGSEA. Trimming removed 6 bases from V and 0 bases from J, with 11 bases in between. The CDR3 is 13 residues long. The full variable domain, completed using reference TRBV29-1 and TRBJ1-1, is SAVISQKPSRDICQRGTSLTIQCQVDSQVTMMFWYRQQPGQSLTLIATANQGSEATYESGFVIDKFPISRPNLTFSTLTVSNMSPEDSSIYLCSVLTGVNTEAFFGQGTRLTVV.

The rearrangement joins TRBV7-9 to TRBJ2-7, with 7 bases that match TRBD2. CDR3 length: 13 amino acids. V dropped 3 bases and J dropped 5; count of bases not matched to a gene: 4. Germline CDR1 reads SEHNR; CDR2 reads FQNEAQ (reference sequence). The CDR3 sequence: CASSLAGVDEQYF. The CDR3 region has the DNA TGTGCCAGCAGCTTGGCGGGAGTTGACGAGCAGTACTTC.

V and J are TRBV7-9 and TRBJ2-5; 9 nucleotides match TRBD1. Germline values: CDR1 SEHNR, CDR2 FQNEAQ (reference sequence). The CDR3 consists of 15 residues. The V gene end was trimmed by 4 bases and the J gene end by 2 bases; junction bases not matched to a gene: 5. In nucleotides, the CDR3 is TGTGCCAGCAGCTCTGGGGGGACAGGGCAAGAGACCCAGTACTTC. Amino acid sequence: CASSSGGTGQETQYF.

This sequence joins TRBV5-1 and TRBJ2-2, with 10 nucleotides matching TRBD1. Trimming cost V 3 bases and J 7 bases; bases outside gene matches: 6. Looked up from germline, CDR1 is SGHRS and CDR2 is YFSETQ. The CDR3 totals 15 residues. In DNA form, the CDR3 reads TGCGCCAGCAGCTGGCGACAGGGGGCAGACGGGGAGCTGTTTTTT. Amino acids: CASSWRQGADGELFF.

The chain is built from TRBV7-9 and TRBJ2-1, with 9 nucleotides matching TRBD1. There are 14 residues in the CDR3. CDR1 SEHNR and CDR2 FQNEAQ come from the germline V gene (reference sequence). Unmatched junction bases numbered 6, after V lost 10 bases and J lost 2 bases. The chain's CDR3 is CATTGTGTYNEQFF. The CDR3, as DNA: TGTGCCACCACCGGGACAGGGACCTACAATGAGCAGTTCTTC. The full variable domain, with the rest looked up from reference TRBV7-9 and TRBJ2-1, is DTGVSQNPRHKITKRGQNVTFRCDPISEHNRLYWYRQTLGQGPEFLTYFQNEAQLEKSRLLSDRFSAERPKGSFSTLEIQRTEQGDSAMYLCATTGTGTYNEQFFGPGTRLTVL.